This record covers a single TCR beta chain. The antigen this receptor binds is unknown. Per-nucleotide qualities are absent, and no much larger clonotype sits a single base away. The protocol used for the library was the immunoSEQ multiplex PCR assay. The clones in this table, taken by TCRdb from immuneACCESS, are in-frame only. Not every clone is retained; where verified, under half of the shortfall comes from an unresolved V gene, and the cause of the rest is unknown. Within this sample are around 110,000 clones, with about 93% of them counted one time only. The top ten clones comprise approximately 2.5% of the sample. This specimen comes from a study of control samples from healthy donors and cancer patients (dated by TCRdb to 2018 to 2020). Specimen: blood. This clonotype was obtained from a man in his thirties or forties in good health.

The DNA sequence follows: TGTGCCAGCAGCATATTAAAAACCGGGGAGCTGTTTTTT. It translates as CASSILKTGELFF. The chain uses TRBV7-2 and TRBJ2-2, with the D gene too uncertain to name. The germline V gene supplies CDR1 SGHTA and CDR2 FQGNSA. V is shortened by 5 bases, J by 5 bases, and the region joining them spans 9 bases. The CDR3 holds 13 amino acids from the cysteine to the phenylalanine. The retained sequence is limited to the CDR3, 39 bases, with the frame set at the first base.